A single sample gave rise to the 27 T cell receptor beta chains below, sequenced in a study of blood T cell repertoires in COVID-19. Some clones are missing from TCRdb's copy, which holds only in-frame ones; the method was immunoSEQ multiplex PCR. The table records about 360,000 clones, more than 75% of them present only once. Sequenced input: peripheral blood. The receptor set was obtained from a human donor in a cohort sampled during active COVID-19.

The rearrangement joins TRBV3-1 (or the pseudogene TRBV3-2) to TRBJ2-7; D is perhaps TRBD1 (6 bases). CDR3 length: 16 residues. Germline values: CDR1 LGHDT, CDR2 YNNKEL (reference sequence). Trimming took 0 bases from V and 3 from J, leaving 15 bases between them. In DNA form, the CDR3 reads TGTGCCAGCAGCCAAGATCAGGGGAACATCCGCTACGAGCAGTACTTC. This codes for CASSQDQGNIRYEQYF.

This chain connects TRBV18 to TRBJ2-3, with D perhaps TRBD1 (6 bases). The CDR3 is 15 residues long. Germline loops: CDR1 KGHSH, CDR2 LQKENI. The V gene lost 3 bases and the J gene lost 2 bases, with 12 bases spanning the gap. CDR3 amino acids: CASSPRDTLTDTQYF. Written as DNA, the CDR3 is TGTGCCAGCTCACCCCGGGACACCCTCACAGATACGCAGTATTTT.

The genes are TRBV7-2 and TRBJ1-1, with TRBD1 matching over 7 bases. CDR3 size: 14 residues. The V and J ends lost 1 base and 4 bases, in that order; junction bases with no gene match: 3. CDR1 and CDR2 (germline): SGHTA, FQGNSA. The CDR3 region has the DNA TGTGCCAGCAGCTTAGGAGGGGGCGGCACTGAAGCTTTCTTT. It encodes CASSLGGGGTEAFF.

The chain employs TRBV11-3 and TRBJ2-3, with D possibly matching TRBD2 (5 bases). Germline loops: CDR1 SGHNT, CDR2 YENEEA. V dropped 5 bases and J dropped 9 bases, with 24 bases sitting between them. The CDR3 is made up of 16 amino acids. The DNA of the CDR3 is TGTGCCAGCAGCCCGACTGCGGGTTCGGGCCAAATCACGCAGTATTTT. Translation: CASSPTAGSGQITQYF.

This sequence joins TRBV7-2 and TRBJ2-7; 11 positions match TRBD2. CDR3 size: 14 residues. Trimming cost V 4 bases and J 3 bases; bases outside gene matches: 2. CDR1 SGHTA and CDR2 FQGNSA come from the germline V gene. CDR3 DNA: TGTGCCAGCAGCTCCGGACTAGCGGGCTACGAGCAGTACTTC. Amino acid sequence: CASSSGLAGYEQYF.

The CDR3 sequence: CASTGQYNSPLHF. The CDR3 DNA is TGTGCCAGCACGGGACAGTATAATTCACCCCTCCACTTT. V is TRBV6-5 and J is TRBJ1-6, with 7 bases matching TRBD1. Germline-derived CDR1 and CDR2 are MNHEY and SVGAGI. The CDR3 covers 13 residues. V shed 7 bases, J shed 4 bases, and the junction held 1 base outside the gene matches.

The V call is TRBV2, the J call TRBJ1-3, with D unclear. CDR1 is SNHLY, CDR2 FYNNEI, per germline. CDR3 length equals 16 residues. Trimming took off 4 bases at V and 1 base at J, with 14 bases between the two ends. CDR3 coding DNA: TGTGCCAGCAGTGGCGGGGAAATAGGGTCTGGAAACACCATATATTTT. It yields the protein CASSGGEIGSGNTIYF.

DNA of the CDR3: TGTGCCAGTAGTAAGCGGGGGGGCTCCTACGAGCAGTACTTC. It translates to CASSKRGGSYEQYF. The chain carries TRBV19 and TRBJ2-7; 10 positions match TRBD2. The junction had 0 bases not matched to a gene; V was cut back by 4 bases and J by 0 bases. Germline lookup yields CDR1 LNHDA and CDR2 SQIVND (reference sequence). The CDR3 covers 14 residues.

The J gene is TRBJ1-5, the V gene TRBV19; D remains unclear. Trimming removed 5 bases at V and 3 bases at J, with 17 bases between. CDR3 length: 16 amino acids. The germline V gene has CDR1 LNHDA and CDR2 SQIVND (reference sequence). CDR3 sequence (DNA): TGTGCCAGTAGTCGTCGAGGGAGCCCCACCAATCAGCCCCAGCATTTT. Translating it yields CASSRRGSPTNQPQHF. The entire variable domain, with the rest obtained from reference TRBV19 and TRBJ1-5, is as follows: DGGITQSPKYLFRKEGQNVTLSCEQNLNHDAMYWYRQDPGQGLRLIYYSQIVNDFQKGDIAEGYSVSREKKESFPLTVTSAQKNPTAFYLCASSRRGSPTNQPQHFGDGTRLSIL.

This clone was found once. The CDR3 protein is CASANRGRMWQFF. DNA for the CDR3: TGTGCCAGCGCCAACAGGGGGCGCATGTGGCAGTTCTTC. The V call is TRBV28, the J call TRBJ2-1; 9 nucleotides match TRBD1. V gave up 8 bases and J gave up 12 bases; unmatched junction bases: 11. The CDR3 spans 13 residues. The germline V gene encodes CDR1 MDHEN and CDR2 SYDVKM.

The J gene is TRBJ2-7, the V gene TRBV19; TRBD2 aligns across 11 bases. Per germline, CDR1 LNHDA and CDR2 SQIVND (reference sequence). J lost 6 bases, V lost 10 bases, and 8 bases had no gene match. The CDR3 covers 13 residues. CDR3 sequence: CATRGLAGGEQYF. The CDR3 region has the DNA TGTGCCACCCGTGGGCTAGCGGGAGGCGAGCAGTACTTC.

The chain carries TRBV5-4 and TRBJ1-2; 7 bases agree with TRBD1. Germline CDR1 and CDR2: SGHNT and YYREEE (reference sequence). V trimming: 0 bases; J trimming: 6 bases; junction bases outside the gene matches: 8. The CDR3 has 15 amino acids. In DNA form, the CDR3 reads TGTGCCAGCAGCTTGGCCGGGTTAGGGGGCGATGGCTACACCTTC. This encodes CASSLAGLGGDGYTF.

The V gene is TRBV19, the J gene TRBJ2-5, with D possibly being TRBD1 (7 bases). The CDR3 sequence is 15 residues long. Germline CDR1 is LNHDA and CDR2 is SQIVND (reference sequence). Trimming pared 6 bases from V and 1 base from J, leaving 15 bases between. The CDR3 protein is CASSDPRGVQETQYF. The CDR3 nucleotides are TGTGCCAGTAGCGACCCCAGGGGGGTCCAAGAGACCCAGTACTTC.

The CDR3 region is CASSLIPEGPTDTQYF. The CDR3 DNA reads as TGTGCCAGCAGTTTAATCCCGGAGGGCCCCACAGATACGCAGTATTTT. This chain links TRBV27 with TRBJ2-3, with D tentatively TRBD2 (6 bases). This CDR3 region has 16 residues. Germline V gene lookup returns CDR1 MNHEY and CDR2 SMNVEV (reference sequence). V dropped 2 bases and J dropped 2 bases, with 14 bases sitting between them.

The DNA of the CDR3 is TGTGCCAGCAGTCAGACAAGCGGGGTATACGCGCAAGAGACCCAGTACTTC. Amino acid sequence: CASSQTSGVYAQETQYF. The rearrangement uses TRBV7-2 and TRBJ2-5; 7 bases agree with TRBD2. This CDR3 is 17 amino acids long. J lost 2 bases, V lost 6 bases, and 15 bases had no gene match. Germline V gene data show CDR1 as SGHTA and CDR2 as FQGNSA.

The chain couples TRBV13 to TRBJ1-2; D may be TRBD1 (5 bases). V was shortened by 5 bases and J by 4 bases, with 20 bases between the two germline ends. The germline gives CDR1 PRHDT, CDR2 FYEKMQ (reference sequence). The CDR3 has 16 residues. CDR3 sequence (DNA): TGTGCCAGCAGCCATCGGGCGGGGGATCCCCTCTATGGCTACACCTTC. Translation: CASSHRAGDPLYGYTF.

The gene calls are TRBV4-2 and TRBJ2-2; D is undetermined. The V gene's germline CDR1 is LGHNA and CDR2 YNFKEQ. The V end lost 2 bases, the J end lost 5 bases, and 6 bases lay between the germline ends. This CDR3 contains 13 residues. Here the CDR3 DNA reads TGTGCCAGCAGCCAACCCCCAACCGGGGAGCTGTTTTTT. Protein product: CASSQPPTGELFF.

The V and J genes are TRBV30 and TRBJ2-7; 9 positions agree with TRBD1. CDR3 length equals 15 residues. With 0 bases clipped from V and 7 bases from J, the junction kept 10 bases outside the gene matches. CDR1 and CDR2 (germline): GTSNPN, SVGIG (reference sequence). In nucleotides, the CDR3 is TGTGCCTGGAGTGTACCCGACAGGGGGGCGGGGGAGCAGTACTTC. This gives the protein CAWSVPDRGAGEQYF.

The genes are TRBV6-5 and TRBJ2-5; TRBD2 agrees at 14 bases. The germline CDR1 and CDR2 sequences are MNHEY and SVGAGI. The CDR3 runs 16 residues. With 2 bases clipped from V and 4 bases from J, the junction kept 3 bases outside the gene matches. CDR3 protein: CASSYGTSGGLETQYF. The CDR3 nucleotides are TGTGCCAGCAGTTACGGGACTAGCGGGGGTCTAGAGACCCAGTACTTC.

The CDR3 spells CASRDSDRAGYGYTF. The CDR3, as DNA: TGTGCCAGCAGGGACTCGGACAGGGCGGGATATGGCTACACCTTC. The chain is built from TRBV3-1 (or the pseudogene TRBV3-2) and TRBJ1-2, with 8 bases identical to TRBD1. The V segment lost 6 bases and the J segment 5 bases; nucleotides outside the gene matches: 11. The germline CDR1 and CDR2 sequences are LGHDT and YNNKEL (reference sequence). The CDR3 has 15 residues.

CDR3 amino acids: CAISPTVYLYNEQFF. In nucleotides, the CDR3 is TGTGCCATCAGCCCCACGGTATACCTATACAATGAGCAGTTCTTC. The V call is TRBV10-3, the J call TRBJ2-1; D is ambiguous. This CDR3 spans 15 amino acids. V dropped 6 bases and J dropped 4 bases, with 16 bases sitting between them. CDR1 and CDR2 from the germline V gene are ENHRY and SYGVKD.

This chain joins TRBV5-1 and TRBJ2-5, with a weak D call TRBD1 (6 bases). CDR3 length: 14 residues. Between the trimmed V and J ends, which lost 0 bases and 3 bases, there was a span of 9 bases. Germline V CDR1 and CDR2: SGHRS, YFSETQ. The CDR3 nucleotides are TGCGCCAGCAGCTTGGGGACAGCTGAAGAGACCCAGTACTTC. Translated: CASSLGTAEETQYF.

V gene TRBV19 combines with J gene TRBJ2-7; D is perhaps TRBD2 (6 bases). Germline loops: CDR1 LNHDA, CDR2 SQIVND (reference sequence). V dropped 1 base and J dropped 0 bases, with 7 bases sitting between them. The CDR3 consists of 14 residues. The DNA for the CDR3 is TGTGCCAGTAGTATAGGCGGGATCTCCTACGAGCAGTACTTC. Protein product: CASSIGGISYEQYF.

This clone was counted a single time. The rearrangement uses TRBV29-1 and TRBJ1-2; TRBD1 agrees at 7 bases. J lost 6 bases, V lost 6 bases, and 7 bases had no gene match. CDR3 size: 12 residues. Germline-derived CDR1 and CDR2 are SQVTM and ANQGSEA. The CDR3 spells CSVPGTANGYTF. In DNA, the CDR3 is TGCAGCGTGCCCGGGACAGCAAATGGCTACACCTTC.

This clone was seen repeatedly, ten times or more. CDR3 in amino acids: CASSERVAGSGGELFF. For the CDR3, the DNA is TGTGCCAGCAGTGAAAGAGTAGCGGGGTCCGGCGGGGAGCTGTTTTTT. The chain joins TRBV2 to TRBJ2-2, with TRBD2 matching 8 bases. From germline, CDR1 is SNHLY and CDR2 FYNNEI. The ends lost 2 bases at V and 7 bases at J; junction bases unmatched: 9. The CDR3 has 16 amino acids.

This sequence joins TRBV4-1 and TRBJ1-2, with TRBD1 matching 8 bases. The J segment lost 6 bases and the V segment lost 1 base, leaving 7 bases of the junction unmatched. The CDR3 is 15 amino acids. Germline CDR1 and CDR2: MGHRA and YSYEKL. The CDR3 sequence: CASSQVSRGHNGYTF. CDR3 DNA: TGCGCCAGCAGCCAAGTATCCAGGGGGCATAATGGCTACACCTTC.

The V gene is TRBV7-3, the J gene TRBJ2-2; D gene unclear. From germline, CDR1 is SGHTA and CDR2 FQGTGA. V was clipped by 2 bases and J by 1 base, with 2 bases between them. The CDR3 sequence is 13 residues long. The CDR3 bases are TGTGCCAGCAGCTTACTGAACACCGGGGAGCTGTTTTTT. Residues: CASSLLNTGELFF.